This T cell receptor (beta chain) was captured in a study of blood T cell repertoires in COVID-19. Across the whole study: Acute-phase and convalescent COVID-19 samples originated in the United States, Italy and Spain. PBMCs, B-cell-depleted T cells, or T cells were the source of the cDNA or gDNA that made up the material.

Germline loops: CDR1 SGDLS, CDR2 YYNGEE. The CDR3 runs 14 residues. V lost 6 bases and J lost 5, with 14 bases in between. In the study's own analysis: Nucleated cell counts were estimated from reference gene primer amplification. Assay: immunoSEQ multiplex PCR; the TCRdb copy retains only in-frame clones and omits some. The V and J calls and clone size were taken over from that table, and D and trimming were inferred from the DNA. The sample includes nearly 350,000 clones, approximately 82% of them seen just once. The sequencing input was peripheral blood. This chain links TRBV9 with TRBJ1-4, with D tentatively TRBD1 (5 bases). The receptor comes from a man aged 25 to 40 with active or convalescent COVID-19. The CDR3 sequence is CASTQGYANEKLFF. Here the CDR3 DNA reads TGTGCCAGCACCCAGGGTTACGCCAATGAAAAACTGTTTTTT.